These 10 T cell receptor beta chains were sequenced from one sample in a study of vaccination and CD4 T cells after COVID-19. Their antigen targets remain unknown. Treatment reported: approximately nine-day PBMC culture with coronavirus spike peptide pools or control peptides (ViraFEST assay). Sequence data for DNA of cultured CD4+ T cells were generated by the Oncomine TCR Beta short-read assay. Each CDR3 protein is one row after TCRdb ran MiXCR on the PCR reads. The sample lists 20,000 or so distinct CDR3 sequences, over 45% occurring once. Sequencing used cultured CD4+ T cells from blood. These receptor sequences come from a human donor with COVID-19.

The rearrangement joins TRBV2 to TRBJ1-5; D is ambiguous. The CDR3 spans 13 residues. CDR1 is SNHLY and CDR2 is FYNNEI in the germline V gene. Trimming took off 6 bases at V and 6 bases at J, with 12 bases between the two ends. CDR3 nucleotide sequence: TGTGCCAGCAGCCCGCAAAACTCTCAGCCCCAGCATTTT. Its protein is CASSPQNSQPQHF.

This clonotype was detected only a few times. V is TRBV20-1 and J is TRBJ2-3; the match to TRBD2 covers 10 bases. Germline trimming cut 5 bases from V and 0 bases from J; bases unmatched to any gene: 14. This CDR3 spans 18 amino acids. Germline CDR1 is DFQATT and CDR2 is SNEGSKA (reference sequence). The CDR3 here is CSAFLLAGRPSSTDTQYF. DNA for the CDR3: TGCAGTGCTTTCTTACTAGCGGGGAGGCCGTCTAGCACAGATACGCAGTATTTT.

This clonotype was detected only a few times. CDR3 amino acids: CASSLEWTPGGYTF. The CDR3, as DNA: TGTGCCAGCAGCTTAGAGTGGACCCCCGGGGGCTACACCTTC. The genes are TRBV7-8 and TRBJ1-2; no definite D call. There are 14 residues in the CDR3. Trimming left V 1 base short and J 8 bases short, with 14 bases between. Germline V gene sequence: CDR1 SGHVS, CDR2 FQNEAQ.

This clonotype was picked up a small number of times. This chain connects TRBV7-2 to TRBJ1-2; no clear D. CDR3 length equals 13 residues. Germline V lookup: CDR1 SGHTA, CDR2 FQGNSA. Trimming removed 4 bases from V and 3 bases from J, with 9 bases in between. CDR3: CASSSTHYYGYTF. The CDR3 DNA is TGTGCCAGCAGCTCTACCCACTACTATGGCTACACCTTC. Full variable domain (remainder filled in from reference TRBV7-2 and TRBJ1-2): GAGVSQSPSNKVTEKGKDVELRCDPISGHTALYWYRQSLGQGLEFLIYFQGNSAPDKSGLPSDRFSAERTGGSVSTLTIQRTQQEDSAVYLCASSSTHYYGYTFGSGTRLTVV.

This clonotype was seen more than once but under ten times. This chain connects TRBV19 to TRBJ1-3; tentatively, D is TRBD1 (6 bases). The CDR3 runs 15 residues. V lost 1 base to trimming and J lost 0 bases, with 7 bases between them. In germline, CDR1 is LNHDA, CDR2 SQIVND (reference sequence). For the CDR3, the DNA is TGTGCCAGTAGTATAGGGGGGCACTCTGGAAACACCATATATTTT. Translated, it gives CASSIGGHSGNTIYF. The full variable domain, completed using reference TRBV19 and TRBJ1-3, is DGGITQSPKYLFRKEGQNVTLSCEQNLNHDAMYWYRQDPGQGLRLIYYSQIVNDFQKGDIAEGYSVSREKKESFPLTVTSAQKNPTAFYLCASSIGGHSGNTIYFGEGSWLTVV.

V is TRBV6-1 and J is TRBJ1-5; the D is unclear. Germline lookup yields CDR1 MNHNS and CDR2 SASEGT. Trimming shortened V by 7 bases and J by 4 bases, and 5 bases separated the two germline ends. CDR3 length: 11 amino acids. CDR3 sequence: CASMENQPQHF. The CDR3 DNA reads as TGTGCCAGCATGGAGAATCAGCCCCAGCATTTT.

V usage is TRBV19 and J usage is TRBJ1-3; D is ambiguous. This CDR3 comprises 14 residues. V was clipped by 4 bases and J by 0 bases, with 7 bases between them. Germline values: CDR1 LNHDA, CDR2 SQIVND (reference sequence). CDR3 amino acids: CASSTQSSGNTIYF. The CDR3 region has the DNA TGTGCCAGTAGTACACAGAGCTCTGGAAACACCATATATTTT.

The chain links TRBV5-1 to TRBJ1-2, with unresolved D. V dropped 3 bases and J dropped 4 bases, with 7 bases sitting between them. The CDR3 runs to 12 residues. CDR1 is SGHRS, CDR2 YFSETQ, per germline. CDR3 residues: CASSSQRYGYTF. In DNA form, the CDR3 reads TGCGCCAGCAGCTCACAGCGCTATGGCTACACCTTC. The whole variable domain, remainder taken from reference TRBV5-1 and TRBJ1-2, is KAGVTQTPRYLIKTRGQQVTLSCSPISGHRSVSWYQQTPGQGLQFLFEYFSETQRNKGNFPGRFSGRQFSNSRSEMNVSTLELGDSALYLCASSSQRYGYTFGSGTRLTVV.

This clonotype was found once. This chain links TRBV9 with TRBJ1-2; D remains unclear. Trimming left V 4 bases short and J 8 bases short, with 15 bases between. CDR3 length equals 13 residues. Germline V lookup: CDR1 SGDLS, CDR2 YYNGEE. The CDR3 sequence is CASSPRGGRGYTF. In DNA, the CDR3 is TGTGCCAGCAGCCCCCGGGGAGGAAGAGGCTACACCTTC.

The chain carries TRBV6-2 or TRBV6-3 and TRBJ2-3; the D gene is possibly TRBD2 (7 bases). The CDR3 loop spans 14 amino acids. Trimming stripped 5 bases from V and 2 bases from J, with 11 bases between. The germline CDR1 and CDR2 sequences are MNHEY and SVGEGT. CDR3 amino acids: CASSGGAVTDTQYF. In DNA, the CDR3 is TGTGCCAGCAGTGGGGGGGCAGTCACAGATACGCAGTATTTT.